What follows are 28 T cell receptor beta chains derived from one specimen sequenced in a study of identical twins. TCRdb used MiXCR to reprocess the 5' RACE reads, holding one entry per CDR3 protein. The sample shows around 250,000 distinct CDR3 sequences, around 6.6% of them seen only once. These data also formed part of another study, on yellow fever vaccine responses in identical twins.

The sequenced material came from memory (CD45RO+) T cells sorted from blood. The origin of the receptors is a woman aged 18 to 35 in good health.

The gene calls are TRBV2 and TRBJ1-2; no clear D. V lost 8 bases to trimming and J lost 6 bases, with 16 bases between them. Germline CDR1 reads SNHLY; CDR2 reads FYNNEI. CDR3 size: 13 residues. The CDR3 region is CASRVEALNGYTF. In DNA, the CDR3 is TGTGCCAGCCGGGTGGAAGCTCTTAATGGCTACACCTTC. Looking up the rest from reference TRBV2 and TRBJ1-2 gives the full variable domain: EPEVTQTPSHQVTQMGQEVILRCVPISNHLYFYWYRQILGQKVEFLVSFYNNEISEKSEIFDDQFSVERPDGSNFTLKIRSTKLEDSAMYFCASRVEALNGYTFGSGTRLTVV.

This clonotype was found a few times. The chain recombines TRBV9 with TRBJ2-2; weak D call: TRBD2 (7 bases). V lost 3 bases and J lost 6, with 24 bases in between. The length of the CDR3 is 18 residues. CDR1 and CDR2 from the germline V gene are SGDLS and YYNGEE. CDR3 sequence (DNA): TGTGCCAGCAGCGGCCCCCTGAGGGGGGGGGATATACCCGGGGAGCTGTTTTTT. Amino acid sequence: CASSGPLRGGDIPGELFF.

This chain uses TRBV10-3 with TRBJ2-5; weak D call: TRBD2 (6 bases). V was trimmed by 8 bases and J by 5 bases, leaving 6 bases between them. This CDR3 spans 10 amino acids. Per the germline V gene, CDR1 is ENHRY and CDR2 is SYGVKD. CDR3 loop: CAIGGETQYF. The CDR3 DNA reads as TGTGCCATCGGAGGGGAGACCCAGTACTTC.

The chain carries TRBV7-9 and TRBJ2-6, with D possibly being TRBD1 or TRBD2 (5 bases each). The CDR3 totals 15 residues. Trimming took off 6 bases at V and 2 bases at J, with 11 bases between the two ends. Germline-derived CDR1 and CDR2 are SEHNR and FQNEAQ (reference sequence). The CDR3 reads CASRPTGPGANVLTF. In nucleotides, the CDR3 is TGTGCCAGCAGGCCTACGGGGCCTGGGGCCAACGTCCTGACTTTC. The full variable domain, rest sourced from reference TRBV7-9 and TRBJ2-6, is DTGVSQNPRHKITKRGQNVTFRCDPISEHNRLYWYRQTLGQGPEFLTYFQNEAQLEKSRLLSDRFSAERPKGSFSTLEIQRTEQGDSAMYLCASRPTGPGANVLTFGAGSRLTVL.

This clonotype was seen repeatedly, ten times or more. The gene calls are TRBV7-3 and TRBJ2-1; TRBD2 matches at 8 bases. CDR1 SGHTA and CDR2 FQGTGA come from the germline V gene. Trimming at V came to 0 bases and at J to 6 bases, leaving 7 bases not matched to a gene. This CDR3 region has 16 residues. The CDR3 coding sequence is TGTGCCAGCAGCTTAACGCTGACTAGCGTGCCCAATGAGCAGTTCTTC. Protein sequence: CASSLTLTSVPNEQFF.

This clonotype came up many times. V usage is TRBV6-1 and J usage is TRBJ2-1; 11 bases align to TRBD2. J was trimmed by 6 bases and V by 5 bases; bases with no gene match: 6. Germline loops: CDR1 MNHNS, CDR2 SASEGT. The CDR3 extends over 15 amino acids. The CDR3 spells CASSPLLAGGNEQFF. CDR3 sequence (DNA): TGTGCCAGCAGTCCTCTGCTAGCGGGGGGCAATGAGCAGTTCTTC.

The CDR3 region has the DNA TGTGCCAGCAGCGAGGGACTAGCGGACGAGCAGTACTTC. Its translation is CASSEGLADEQYF. J is TRBJ2-7 and V is TRBV7-8; TRBD2 matches at 11 bases. The CDR3 is made up of 13 amino acids. V was pared by 5 bases and J by 5 bases, with 2 bases of the junction left unmatched. In germline, CDR1 is SGHVS, CDR2 FQNEAQ.

This clonotype was recorded at least ten times. This rearrangement joins TRBV5-1 to TRBJ2-3; D gene ambiguous. Trimming took off 4 bases at V and 9 bases at J, with 15 bases between the two ends. The CDR3 spans 13 residues. Germline CDR1 SGHRS, CDR2 YFSETQ. The DNA of the CDR3 is TGCGCCAGCAGCACCGAGTCATTCGGCACGCAGTATTTT. Its protein is CASSTESFGTQYF. Together with reference TRBV5-1 and TRBJ2-3, the CDR3 gives the full variable domain: KAGVTQTPRYLIKTRGQQVTLSCSPISGHRSVSWYQQTPGQGLQFLFEYFSETQRNKGNFPGRFSGRQFSNSRSEMNVSTLELGDSALYLCASSTESFGTQYFGPGTRLTVL.

This clonotype showed up many times. V usage is TRBV14 and J usage is TRBJ2-3; 7 bases map to TRBD2. Germline V gives CDR1 SGHDN, CDR2 FVKESK. This CDR3 is built from 17 residues. With V trimmed by 6 bases and J by 7 bases, 19 bases remained unmatched. The CDR3 loop is CASRPLDAGRAPNTQYF. CDR3 sequence (DNA): TGTGCCAGCAGACCCCTAGACGCTGGGAGGGCCCCGAATACGCAGTATTTT.

The table lists this clonotype with a few counts. The chain uses TRBV19 and TRBJ2-7, with 7 bases fitting TRBD2. The CDR3 is 15 amino acids. The germline V gene encodes CDR1 LNHDA and CDR2 SQIVND (reference sequence). Trimming cost V 7 bases and J 2 bases; bases outside gene matches: 11. CDR3: CASTKSREPPYEQYF. The DNA of the CDR3 is TGTGCCAGTACTAAATCGCGGGAGCCCCCCTACGAGCAGTACTTC.

A few counts support this clonotype. This chain uses TRBV10-3 with TRBJ2-4; no definite D call. Germline assignment: CDR1 ENHRY and CDR2 SYGVKD. Trimming took 5 bases from V and 3 from J, leaving 20 bases between them. CDR3 length: 17 residues. The CDR3: CAISPSPVETIKNIQYF. CDR3 nucleotide sequence: TGTGCCATCAGTCCGAGTCCGGTAGAGACGATCAAAAACATTCAGTACTTC.

This clonotype came up a few times. The chain uses TRBV3-1 and TRBJ2-5, with TRBD2 identical over 8 bases. With V trimmed by 1 base and J by 1 base, 8 bases remained unmatched. Germline-derived CDR1 and CDR2 are LGHDT and YNNKEL (reference sequence). CDR3 size: 17 residues. The CDR3 sequence is CASSQGIKRGTQETQYF. The CDR3, as DNA: TGTGCCAGCAGCCAAGGCATTAAGCGGGGGACCCAAGAGACCCAGTACTTC.

The chain joins TRBV5-1 to TRBJ2-2, with TRBD1 identical over 7 bases. Germline V gene data show CDR1 as SGHRS and CDR2 as YFSETQ. Germline trimming cut 8 bases from V and 0 bases from J; bases unmatched to any gene: 7. There are 15 residues in the CDR3. For the CDR3, the DNA is TGCGCCAGTACCATAGGGACAGCGAACACCGGGGAGCTGTTTTTT. Translation gives CASTIGTANTGELFF.

J is TRBJ2-1 and V is TRBV20-1; D is unresolved. CDR3 length: 15 residues. Germline CDR1 is DFQATT and CDR2 is SNEGSKA (reference sequence). V was clipped by 1 base and J by 10 bases, with 20 bases between them. The CDR3 protein is CSARVFGGRPLEQFF. CDR3 bases: TGCAGTGCTAGAGTTTTCGGCGGCCGCCCGTTGGAGCAGTTCTTC.

This clonotype was seen a few times. The rearrangement uses TRBV5-1 and TRBJ1-5, with D uncertain. The CDR3 has 13 amino acids. Trimming left V 2 bases short and J 3 bases short, with 6 bases between. Germline assignment: CDR1 SGHRS and CDR2 YFSETQ. DNA for the CDR3: TGCGCCAGCAGCTTCGGGAACAATCAGCCCCAGCATTTT. Translation: CASSFGNNQPQHF.

In this sample, this clonotype turned up many times. This chain uses TRBV12-3 or TRBV12-4 with TRBJ2-7; 9 bases match TRBD1. CDR3 length: 15 amino acids. V dropped 2 bases and J dropped 7; count of bases not matched to a gene: 9. Here the CDR3 DNA reads TGTGCCAGCAGTTTATCCGGGACAGGGAGTGGAGAGCAGTACGTC. Amino acid sequence: CASSLSGTGSGEQYV.

The chain employs TRBV5-1 and TRBJ2-5, with 7 bases matching TRBD2. CDR1 and CDR2 from the germline V gene are SGHRS and YFSETQ. V gave up 4 bases and J gave up 5 bases; unmatched junction bases: 11. CDR3 length: 15 amino acids. The CDR3: CASSPIGGEGETQYF. The CDR3 DNA sequence: TGCGCCAGCAGCCCCATTGGTGGGGAGGGTGAGACCCAGTACTTC.

This clonotype was observed at least ten times. The J gene is TRBJ2-2, the V gene TRBV14, with a weak D call TRBD1 (6 bases). The CDR3 is 17 amino acids. Per germline, CDR1 SGHDN and CDR2 FVKESK. Trimming removed 4 bases from V and 3 bases from J, with 18 bases in between. CDR3 coding DNA: TGTGCCAGCAGCCGACGACTGGGGACACTATACACCGGGGAGCTGTTTTTT. Its protein product is CASSRRLGTLYTGELFF.

In its sample, this clonotype was seen many times. The chain employs TRBV7-8 and TRBJ1-5, with a weak D call TRBD1 (5 bases). Germline CDR1 reads SGHVS; CDR2 reads FQNEAQ. Trimming took off 3 bases at V and 6 bases at J, with 12 bases between the two ends. The CDR3 runs to 14 residues. The CDR3 is CASSFSQGAQPQHF. The DNA of the CDR3 is TGTGCCAGCAGCTTTAGCCAGGGAGCTCAGCCCCAGCATTTT. The variable domain in full, completed from reference TRBV7-8 and TRBJ1-5, reads GAGVSQSPRYKVAKRGQDVALRCDPISGHVSLFWYQQALGQGPEFLTYFQNEAQLDKSGLPSDRFFAERPEGSVSTLKIQRTQQEDSAVYLCASSFSQGAQPQHFGDGTRLSIL.

This clonotype was seen at least ten times. This rearrangement joins TRBV5-1 to TRBJ1-5; 9 bases align to TRBD1. CDR1 is SGHRS and CDR2 is YFSETQ in the germline V gene. V trimming: 4 bases; J trimming: 9 bases; junction bases outside the gene matches: 11. This CDR3 has 15 residues. CDR3 protein: CASSTGQGGSSPQHF. Here the CDR3 DNA reads TGCGCCAGCAGCACGGGACAGGGTGGGAGTTCGCCCCAGCATTTT.

This clonotype was observed a few times. V is TRBV7-9 and J is TRBJ1-2; D remains unclear. Trimming took off 5 bases at V and 5 bases at J, with 18 bases between the two ends. Germline CDR1 and CDR2: SEHNR and FQNEAQ (reference sequence). This CDR3 is built from 15 residues. The DNA for the CDR3 is TGTGCCAGCAGCCCTTCGTCCGTAGATTATTATGGCTACACCTTC. It specifies CASSPSSVDYYGYTF.

The chain has TRBV3-1 and TRBJ1-1; the match to TRBD1 covers 9 bases. With 6 bases clipped from V and 6 bases from J, the junction kept 14 bases outside the gene matches. The CDR3 sequence is 16 residues long. CDR1 is LGHDT and CDR2 is YNNKEL in the germline V gene (reference sequence). The CDR3 DNA is TGTGCCAGCAGACCCCCAGTTGGGACAGGGAGCCCTGAAGCTTTCTTT. Translating it yields CASRPPVGTGSPEAFF.

This clonotype came up many times. CDR3 coding DNA: TGTGCCAGCAGTTTAACGGGGACAGGAGTAAGGAATGAGCAGTTCTTC. Translating gives CASSLTGTGVRNEQFF. The chain combines TRBV28 with TRBJ2-1; TRBD1 matches 8 bases. V was pared by 2 bases and J by 7 bases, with 10 bases of the junction left unmatched. The CDR3 is made up of 16 amino acids. Looked up from germline, CDR1 is MDHEN and CDR2 is SYDVKM.

V usage is TRBV7-2 and J usage is TRBJ2-1; unclear D gene. V gave up 5 bases and J gave up 0 bases, with 17 bases separating them. The germline V gene has CDR1 SGHTA and CDR2 FQGNSA. This CDR3 is 17 amino acids long. In DNA form, the CDR3 reads TGTGCCAGCAGCCCTCCGTTGGGATCAATCTCCTACAATGAGCAGTTCTTC. This sequence encodes CASSPPLGSISYNEQFF.

The chain couples TRBV20-1 to TRBJ2-1; TRBD2 matches 7 bases. The CDR3 runs to 12 residues. Germline assignment: CDR1 DFQATT and CDR2 SNEGSKA (reference sequence). The junction had 4 bases not matched to a gene; V was cut back by 1 base and J by 10 bases. The CDR3 loop reads CSARVGTTEQFF. The CDR3 DNA sequence: TGCAGTGCTAGAGTGGGGACTACCGAGCAGTTCTTC.

The table lists this clonotype with many counts. This rearrangement joins TRBV5-1 to TRBJ2-7; 14 bases agree with TRBD2. V was pared by 6 bases and J by 5 bases, with 4 bases of the junction left unmatched. The CDR3 runs to 14 residues. CDR1 SGHRS and CDR2 YFSETQ come from the germline V gene. This CDR3 is CASKGLAGVDEQYF. In DNA form, the CDR3 reads TGCGCCAGCAAGGGACTAGCGGGAGTCGACGAGCAGTACTTC.

This clonotype has ten or more counts. J is TRBJ2-3 and V is TRBV25-1; D is uncertain. The ends were cut back, 1 base at V and 3 bases at J, with 8 bases in the middle. Germline V gene data show CDR1 as MGHDK and CDR2 as SYGVNS. This CDR3 has 14 amino acids. This CDR3 reads CASSESGGTDTQYF. In DNA, the CDR3 is TGTGCCAGCAGTGAATCGGGTGGTACAGATACGCAGTATTTT. The entire variable domain, with the rest obtained from reference TRBV25-1 and TRBJ2-3, is as follows: EADIYQTPRYLVIGTGKKITLECSQTMGHDKMYWYQQDPGMELHLIHYSYGVNSTEKGDLSSESTVSRIRTEHFPLTLESARPSHTSQYLCASSESGGTDTQYFGPGTRLTVL.

V usage is TRBV5-1 and J usage is TRBJ1-3; D is perhaps TRBD1 (5 bases). This CDR3 region has 16 residues. V gave up 0 bases and J gave up 0 bases, with 10 bases separating them. CDR1 and CDR2 from the germline V gene are SGHRS and YFSETQ. This CDR3 reads CASSLGGTSSGNTIYF. As DNA, the CDR3 is TGCGCCAGCAGCTTGGGGGGGACGAGCTCTGGAAACACCATATATTTT.